This is a list of T cell receptor beta chains from one sample in a study of blood T cell repertoires in COVID-19. Sequencing was performed with immunoSEQ multiplex PCR; in TCRdb, only in-frame clones are kept and a portion is missing. The sample yields 150,000 to 200,000 clones, more than 85% seen once. Sequencing was done on a sample of peripheral blood. The origin of the receptors is a man aged 70 or older with active or convalescent COVID-19. Both conserved end residues are part of each CDR3. The D gene is left open where the match is weak. Size tells how often a clone was seen (once, few, many) or the class of an expanded clone, and some rows leave it out.

>TRBD1|TRBJ1-6|TRBV4-3|.
TGCGCCAGCAGCCAGGACAGGGGATCGGATTCACCCCTCCACTTT
CASSQDRGSDSPLHF
>.|TRBJ2-7|TRBV6-6|.
TGTGCCAGCAGTTACGAGGGCGAGCAGTACTTC
CASSYEGEQYF
>TRBD1|TRBJ1-2|TRBV5-1|.
TGCGCCAGCAGCTTTGTCCCCGGGACAGGGGAGAATCGTGGGGGCTACACCTTC
CASSFVPGTGENRGGYTF
>.|TRBJ1-5|TRBV7-2|.
TGTGCCAGCAGCTTGACGGACTATCAGCCCCAGCATTTT
CASSLTDYQPQHF
>.|TRBJ1-5|TRBV11-2|.
TGTGCCAGCAGCTTATTGAGGAATCAGCCCCAGCATTTT
CASSLLRNQPQHF
>TRBD2|TRBJ2-7|TRBV28|.
TGTGCCAGCAGGCTTAGCGGGAAAAACTACGAGCAGTACTTC
CASRLSGKNYEQYF
>.|TRBJ2-1|TRBV3-1/TRBV3-2|.
TGTGCCAGCAGCCAAGCGGACAACCGACCAAACAATGAGCAGTTCTTC
CASSQADNRPNNEQFF
>TRBD2|TRBJ2-3|TRBV24-1|.
TGTGCCACCAGTGATACCCCCCCGTTAGCGGGTAGCACAGATACGCAGTATTTT
CATSDTPPLAGSTDTQYF
>.|TRBJ1-6|TRBV28|.
TGTGCCAGCACCCCTCTTAGCGCACCCCTCCACTTT
CASTPLSAPLHF
>.|TRBJ1-2|TRBV6-5|.
TGTGCCAGCAGTTACCCCCGGGGGGGCAGCTATGGCTACACCTTC
CASSYPRGGSYGYTF
>TRBD1|TRBJ2-7|TRBV7-2|.
TGTGCCAGCAGCTTAGCGCTCCCCCAGGGGGCCTACGAGCAGTACTTC
CASSLALPQGAYEQYF
>.|TRBJ1-1|TRBV28|.
TGTGCCAGCAGTTTAACTGGGGCGGGGATCACTGAAGCTTTCTTT
CASSLTGAGITEAFF
>TRBD2|TRBJ2-7|TRBV18|.
TGTGCCAGCAGAGCGGGGGTCAGCTACGAGCAGTACTTC
CASRAGVSYEQYF
>.|TRBJ1-5|TRBV19|.
TGTGCCAGTAGCCAAGACGGACTTAGCAATCAGCCCCAGCATTTT
CASSQDGLSNQPQHF
>.|TRBJ2-7|TRBV7-9|.
TGTGCCAGCAGCTTAGGGGTAGCCTCGTCCTACGAGCAGTACTTC
CASSLGVASSYEQYF
>TRBD1|TRBJ2-2|TRBV7-9|.
TGTGCCAGCAGCTTAGGGCCCGGGACAGGGGACACCGGGGAGCTGTTTTTT
CASSLGPGTGDTGELFF
>TRBD1|TRBJ1-3|TRBV29-1|once
TGCAGCGTGTCCAACAACAGGGGGCGCGTGAAAAACACCATATATTTT
CSVSNNRGRVKNTIYF
>TRBD2|TRBJ2-1|TRBV19|few
TGTGCCAGTAGTATAGGACCGGGACTAGTCTATGAGCAGTTCTTC
CASSIGPGLVYEQFF
>TRBD1|TRBJ1-5|TRBV28|.
TGTGCCAGCAGTTCCCCCGGGACAGGATCATCTGGGGATCAGCCCCAGCATTTT
CASSSPGTGSSGDQPQHF
>.|TRBJ2-2|TRBV4-3|.
TGCGCCAGCAGCCAAGATGTCAGGAACACCGGGGAGCTGTTTTTT
CASSQDVRNTGELFF
>TRBD2|TRBJ2-3|TRBV9|once
TGTGCCAGCAGCGGAGGGGTTAGCGGGAGGGCAGATACGCAGTATTTT
CASSGGVSGRADTQYF
>TRBD1|TRBJ1-2|TRBV6-2/TRBV6-3|once
TGTGCCAGCAGTTTTTCCGGGACAGGAGATAACTATGGCTACACCTTC
CASSFSGTGDNYGYTF
>TRBD2|TRBJ2-3|TRBV2|.
TGTGCCAGCAGCTCCCTGGCGGGGGGGCTGTCAGGCACAGATACGCAGTATTTT
CASSSLAGGLSGTDTQYF
>TRBD2|TRBJ2-3|TRBV28|once
TGTGCCAGCAGTTACCTAGCGGGAGGGCCCGCAACGCAGTATTTT
CASSYLAGGPATQYF
>TRBD2|TRBJ2-7|TRBV27|.
TGTGCCAGCAGTTTACAGCGGGGCCCCTACGAGCAGTACTTC
CASSLQRGPYEQYF
>TRBD1|TRBJ1-3|TRBV10-1|.
TGCGCCAGCAGTGAGTCAAGGGGGCCTGGAAACACCATATATTTT
CASSESRGPGNTIYF
>.|TRBJ1-6|TRBV30|.
TGTGCCTGGAGTGTCCTTACAGGGATTAATTCACCCCTCCACTTT
CAWSVLTGINSPLHF
>.|TRBJ2-1|TRBV5-5|.
TGTGCCAGCAGCCGATGGATGGCTACAGGGTCCCAGGGAGACAATGAGCAGTTCTTC
CASSRWMATGSQGDNEQFF
>.|TRBJ2-7|TRBV6-2/TRBV6-3|.
TGTGCCAGCAGTTCGAGCTCCTACGAGCAGTACTTC
CASSSSSYEQYF
>.|TRBJ1-6|TRBV14|.
TGTGCCAGCAGCCAAAAAGTGGGGCCCAGCTCCTATAATTCACCCCTCCACTTT
CASSQKVGPSSYNSPLHF
>.|TRBJ2-7|TRBV7-2|.
TGTGCCAGCAGCTCGGTCGGAGCGGCCGCCGTCTACGAGCAGTACTTC
CASSSVGAAAVYEQYF
>.|TRBJ2-7|TRBV6-2/TRBV6-3|.
TGTGCCAGCAGTTACTGGCAGGGGTCCTACGAGCAGTACTTC
CASSYWQGSYEQYF
>.|TRBJ1-1|TRBV5-1|.
TGCGCCAGCAGCTTGGGTTCAGGCATGAACACTGAAGCTTTCTTT
CASSLGSGMNTEAFF
>TRBD2|TRBJ2-1|TRBV5-1|.
TGCGCCAGCAGCGCGACTAGCCAGCAGTTCTTC
CASSATSQQFF
>.|TRBJ2-7|TRBV11-2|.
TGTGCCAGCAGCTTAGTAGACATCGGATCCTACGAGCAGTACTTC
CASSLVDIGSYEQYF
>TRBD1|TRBJ1-5|TRBV7-8|.
TGTGCCAGCAGCAGGGGACAGTCGGAAAATCAGCCCCAGCATTTT
CASSRGQSENQPQHF
>TRBD2|TRBJ2-1|TRBV27|.
TGTGCCAGCAAAACTAGCGGGAGAAGGACAAATGAGCAGTTCTTC
CASKTSGRRTNEQFF
>TRBD2|TRBJ2-1|TRBV28|.
TGTGCCAGCAGTTCGGGACTAGCGGTCTACAATGAGCAGTTCTTC
CASSSGLAVYNEQFF
>TRBD1|TRBJ2-7|TRBV6-5|once
TGTGCCAGCAGTTCGTTAGGACAGGGAACTCTCTACGAGCAGTACTTC
CASSSLGQGTLYEQYF
>TRBD1|TRBJ1-1|TRBV18|.
TGTGCCAGCTCACCAGCAACAGGGGTAATGGTGAACACTGAAGCTTTCTTT
CASSPATGVMVNTEAFF
>.|TRBJ2-7|TRBV3-1/TRBV3-2|.
TGTGCCAGCAGCCTAGCATCCGAGCAGTACTTC
CASSLASEQYF
>.|TRBJ1-4|TRBV11-2|.
TGTGCCAGCAGCCCGACCCGGAGCAATGAAAAACTGTTTTTT
CASSPTRSNEKLFF
>.|TRBJ2-1|TRBV4-3|.
TGCGCCAGCAGCCGAGACACAAACTCCTACAATGAGCAGTTCTTC
CASSRDTNSYNEQFF